The clone carrying this TCR beta chain was recorded at least ten times. The data derive from a study of T cells in Graves' hyperthyroidism and ophthalmopathy. Looked up from germline, CDR1 is SGHAT and CDR2 is FQNNGV. V was clipped by 5 bases and J by 3 bases, with 17 bases between them. The CDR3 is made up of 15 amino acids. Using RNA transcripts as the source, TCR beta CDR3 regions were amplified. HTBI primers were the set used in a first-round RT-PCR of the TCR CDR3. Each CDR3 protein is one row after TCRdb ran MiXCR on the multiplex PCR reads. Among approximately 600,000 distinct CDR3 sequences listed, 14% to 15% were seen once. Diagnoses used clinical symptoms, serum thyroxine and TRAb, thyroid ultrasound and orbital computed tomography.

Sequencing was carried out using blood. The receptor comes from a woman in her thirties or forties with Graves' ophthalmopathy. V usage is TRBV11-2 and J usage is TRBJ2-7, with D possibly matching TRBD2 (6 bases). Here the CDR3 reads CASSRSGLANYEQYF. The CDR3, as DNA: TGTGCCAGCAGCAGAAGCGGGCTAGCTAACTACGAGCAGTACTTC.